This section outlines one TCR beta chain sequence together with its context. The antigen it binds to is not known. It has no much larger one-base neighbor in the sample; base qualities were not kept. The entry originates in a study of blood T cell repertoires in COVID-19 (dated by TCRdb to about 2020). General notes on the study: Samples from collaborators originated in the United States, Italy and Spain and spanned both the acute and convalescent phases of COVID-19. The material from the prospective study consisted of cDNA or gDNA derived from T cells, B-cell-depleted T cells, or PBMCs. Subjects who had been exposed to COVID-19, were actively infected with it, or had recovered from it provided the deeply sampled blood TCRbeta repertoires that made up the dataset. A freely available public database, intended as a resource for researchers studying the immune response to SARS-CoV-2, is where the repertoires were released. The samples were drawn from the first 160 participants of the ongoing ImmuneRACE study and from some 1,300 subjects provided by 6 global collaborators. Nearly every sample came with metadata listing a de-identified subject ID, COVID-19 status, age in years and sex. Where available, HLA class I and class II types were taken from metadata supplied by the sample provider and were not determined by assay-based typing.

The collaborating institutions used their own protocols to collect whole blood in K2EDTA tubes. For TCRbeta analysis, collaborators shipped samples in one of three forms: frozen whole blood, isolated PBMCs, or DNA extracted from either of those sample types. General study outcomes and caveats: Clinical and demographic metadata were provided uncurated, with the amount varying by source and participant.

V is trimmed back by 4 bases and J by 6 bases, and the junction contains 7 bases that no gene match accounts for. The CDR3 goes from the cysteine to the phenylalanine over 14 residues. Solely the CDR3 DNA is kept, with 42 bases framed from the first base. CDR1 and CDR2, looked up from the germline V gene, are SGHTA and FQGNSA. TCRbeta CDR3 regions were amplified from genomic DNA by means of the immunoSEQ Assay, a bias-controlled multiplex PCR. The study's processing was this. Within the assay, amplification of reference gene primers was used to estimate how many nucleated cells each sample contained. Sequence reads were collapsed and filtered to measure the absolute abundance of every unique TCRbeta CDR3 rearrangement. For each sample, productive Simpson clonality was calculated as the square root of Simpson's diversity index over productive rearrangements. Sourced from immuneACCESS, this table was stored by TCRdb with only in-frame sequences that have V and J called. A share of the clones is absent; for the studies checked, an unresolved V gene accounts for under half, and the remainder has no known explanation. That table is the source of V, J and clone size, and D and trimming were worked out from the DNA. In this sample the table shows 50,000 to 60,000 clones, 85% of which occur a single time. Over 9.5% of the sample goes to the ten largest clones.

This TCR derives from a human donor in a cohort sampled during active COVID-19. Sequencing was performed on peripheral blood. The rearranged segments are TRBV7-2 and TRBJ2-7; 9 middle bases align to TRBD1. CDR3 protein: CASSSRTGAREQYF. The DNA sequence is TGTGCCAGCAGCTCCCGGACAGGGGCTCGCGAGCAGTACTTC. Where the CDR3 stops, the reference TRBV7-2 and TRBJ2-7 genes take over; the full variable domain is GAGVSQSPSNKVTEKGKDVELRCDPISGHTALYWYRQSLGQGLEFLIYFQGNSAPDKSGLPSDRFSAERTGGSVSTLTIQRTQQEDSAVYLCASSSRTGAREQYFGPGTRLTVT.